The clone carrying this T cell receptor beta chain was seen a few times. Antigen unknown. The data originate from a study of blood T cells in healthy people across ages. The study's findings and limits: Older age coincided with a roughly linear decline in TCR beta diversity per million T cells.

Primed by a sample-barcoded 5' primer and a J-beta primer mix, a second PCR proceeded for 7 to 11 cycles. Every single cDNA molecule received a tag from a template-switch adaptor with 12 random nucleotides. From the 5' RACE reads, TCRdb called clonotypes with MiXCR, one entry per CDR3 protein. In the table there are about 640,000 distinct CDR3 sequences, roughly three fifths of which are singletons. The sample comprised blood. The source is a man between 60 and 70 years old in good health.

This chain's CDR3 is CASSLRGQGGYEQYF. The CDR3 DNA is TGTGCCAGCAGCTTACGCGGGCAGGGAGGATACGAGCAGTACTTC. V is TRBV7-2 and J is TRBJ2-7; weak D call: TRBD2 (6 bases). The CDR3 runs to 15 residues. V was trimmed by 2 bases and J by 4 bases, leaving 15 bases between them. Per germline, CDR1 SGHTA and CDR2 FQGNSA.